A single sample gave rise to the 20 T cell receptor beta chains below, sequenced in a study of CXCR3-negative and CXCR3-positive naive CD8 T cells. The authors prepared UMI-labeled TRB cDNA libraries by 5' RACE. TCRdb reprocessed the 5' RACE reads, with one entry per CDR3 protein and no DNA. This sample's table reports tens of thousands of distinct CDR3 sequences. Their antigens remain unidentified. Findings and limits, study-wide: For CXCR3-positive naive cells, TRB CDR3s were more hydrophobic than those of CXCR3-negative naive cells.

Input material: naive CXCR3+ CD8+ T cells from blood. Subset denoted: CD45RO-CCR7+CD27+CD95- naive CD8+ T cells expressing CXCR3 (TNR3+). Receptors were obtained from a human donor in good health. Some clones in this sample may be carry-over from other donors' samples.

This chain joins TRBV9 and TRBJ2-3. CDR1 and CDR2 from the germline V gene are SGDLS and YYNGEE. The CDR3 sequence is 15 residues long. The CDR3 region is CASSVAVGRADTQYF.

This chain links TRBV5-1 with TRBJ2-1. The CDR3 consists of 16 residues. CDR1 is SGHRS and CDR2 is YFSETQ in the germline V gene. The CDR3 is CASSVRGERSYNEQFF. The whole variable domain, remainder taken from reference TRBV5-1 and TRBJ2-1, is KAGVTQTPRYLIKTRGQQVTLSCSPISGHRSVSWYQQTPGQGLQFLFEYFSETQRNKGNFPGRFSGRQFSNSRSEMNVSTLELGDSALYLCASSVRGERSYNEQFFGPGTRLTVL.

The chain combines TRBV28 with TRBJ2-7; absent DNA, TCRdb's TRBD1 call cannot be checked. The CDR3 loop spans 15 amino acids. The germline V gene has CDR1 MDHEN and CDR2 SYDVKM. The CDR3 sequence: CASSFVSGGRDEQYF.

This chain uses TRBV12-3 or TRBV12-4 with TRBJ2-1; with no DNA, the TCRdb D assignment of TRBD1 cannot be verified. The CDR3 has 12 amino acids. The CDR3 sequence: CANSSPSNEQFF.

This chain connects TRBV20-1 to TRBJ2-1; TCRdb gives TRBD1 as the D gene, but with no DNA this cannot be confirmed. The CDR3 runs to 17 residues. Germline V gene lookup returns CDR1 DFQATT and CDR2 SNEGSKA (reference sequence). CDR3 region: CSASFPSGEFFSNEQFF.

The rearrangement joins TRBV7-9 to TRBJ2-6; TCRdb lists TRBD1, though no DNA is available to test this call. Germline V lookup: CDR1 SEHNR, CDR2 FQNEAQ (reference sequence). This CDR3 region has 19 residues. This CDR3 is CASSSIRGGGTAGANVLTF. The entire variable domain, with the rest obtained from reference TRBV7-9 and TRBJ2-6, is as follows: DTGVSQNPRHKITKRGQNVTFRCDPISEHNRLYWYRQTLGQGPEFLTYFQNEAQLEKSRLLSDRFSAERPKGSFSTLEIQRTEQGDSAMYLCASSSIRGGGTAGANVLTFGAGSRLTVL.

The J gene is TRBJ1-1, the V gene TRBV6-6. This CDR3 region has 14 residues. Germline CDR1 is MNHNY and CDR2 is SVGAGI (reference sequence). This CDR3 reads CASSYTGGRTEAFF.

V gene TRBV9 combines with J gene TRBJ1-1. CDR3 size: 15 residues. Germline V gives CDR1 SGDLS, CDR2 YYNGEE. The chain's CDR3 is CASSVSRNMNTEAFF.

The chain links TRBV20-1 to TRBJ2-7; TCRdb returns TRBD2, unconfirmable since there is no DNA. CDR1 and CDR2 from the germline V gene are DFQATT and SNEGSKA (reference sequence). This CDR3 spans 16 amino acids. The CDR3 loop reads CSVTEELSGSSYEQYF.

The CDR3 loop reads CASSLYDRDSSEQYF. The chain uses TRBV5-1 and TRBJ2-7; TCRdb selects TRBD1, and the lack of DNA leaves this call unchecked. The CDR3 extends over 15 amino acids. Germline V gene lookup returns CDR1 SGHRS and CDR2 YFSETQ.

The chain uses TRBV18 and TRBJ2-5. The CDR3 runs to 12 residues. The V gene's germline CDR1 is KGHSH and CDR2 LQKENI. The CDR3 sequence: CASSPDLETQYF.

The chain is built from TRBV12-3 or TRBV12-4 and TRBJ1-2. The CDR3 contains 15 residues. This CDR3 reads CASSYLISSGYGYTF.

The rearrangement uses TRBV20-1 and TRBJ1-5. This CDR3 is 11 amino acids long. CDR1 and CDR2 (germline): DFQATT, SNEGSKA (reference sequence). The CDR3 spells CSARDVGPQHF.

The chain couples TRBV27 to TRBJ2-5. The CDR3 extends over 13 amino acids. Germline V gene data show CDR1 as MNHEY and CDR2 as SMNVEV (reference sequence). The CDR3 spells CASSFGSQETQYF.

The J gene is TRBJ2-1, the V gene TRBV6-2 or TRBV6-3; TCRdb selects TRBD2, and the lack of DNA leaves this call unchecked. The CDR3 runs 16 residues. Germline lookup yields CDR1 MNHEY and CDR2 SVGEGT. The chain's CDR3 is CASSPLAGDLYNEQFF.

Here the CDR3 reads CSVWGTGNSGNTIYF. V is TRBV29-1 and J is TRBJ1-3; the D gene TCRdb calls, TRBD1, cannot be checked with no DNA. This CDR3 region has 15 residues. CDR1 SQVTM and CDR2 ANQGSEA come from the germline V gene.

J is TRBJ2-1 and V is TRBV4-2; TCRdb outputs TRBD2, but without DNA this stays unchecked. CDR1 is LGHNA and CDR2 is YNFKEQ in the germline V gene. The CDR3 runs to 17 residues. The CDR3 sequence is CASTKELSGGAYDEQFF.

CDR3 in amino acids: CASTPRPYTEAFF. The gene calls are TRBV6-2 or TRBV6-3 and TRBJ1-1; the D gene TCRdb calls, TRBD1, cannot be checked with no DNA. CDR3 size: 13 residues. Germline CDR1 is MNHEY and CDR2 is SVGEGT.

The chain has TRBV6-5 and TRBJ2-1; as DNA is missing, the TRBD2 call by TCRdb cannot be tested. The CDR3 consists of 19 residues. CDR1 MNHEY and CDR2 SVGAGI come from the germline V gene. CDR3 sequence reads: CASSYSPMTGPKGGNEQFF.

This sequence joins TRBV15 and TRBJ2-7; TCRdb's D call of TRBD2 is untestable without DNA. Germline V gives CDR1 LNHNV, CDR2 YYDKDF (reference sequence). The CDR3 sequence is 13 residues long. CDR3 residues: CATSREGLDEQYF.